This entry describes one T cell receptor (beta chain). It lacks a known antigen. Nothing much larger sits one base from this clone, and base qualities are not available. Using the deep immunoSEQ assay, TCR CDR3 regions were amplified from genomic DNA by multiplex PCR. Extracted genomic DNA from each cell subset was distributed evenly across all wells of several immunoSEQ 96-well plates, and each plate was treated as a replicate. Each replicate PCR for sorted subsets received roughly 200 ng genomic DNA, equal to roughly 30,000 T cell genomes. Purified libraries were measured with a Qubit 3.0 fluorometer, size-checked on a Bioanalyzer 2100, and measured again with the KAPA Library Quantification kit. Each immunoSEQ 96-well plate was sequenced on its own single-read 150-cycle Illumina NextSeq 550 flow cell. Per the original workflow: Because only junctional sequences without quality scores were contained in the immunoSEQ output, filtering matching that applied to full-length reads could not be performed. Sequences were annotated with PyIR, a Python wrapper for IgBLAST v1.9, and V/J genes and CDR3 were assigned using IMGT germline references. Reads were filtered out if the reads had weak V/J assignments (E-value above 1e-6), no CDR3, stop codons, out-of-frame junctions, or ambiguous translated residues. V3J clonotypes were defined by identical inferred V gene, J gene, and CDR3 amino acid sequence. Percentage overlap between repertoires was computed as shared unique clonotypes divided by the size of the smaller repertoire. Three approaches were used to assess repertoire richness: RTK rarefaction, the Chao1 estimator, and Recon v2.1 estimates of unobserved clonotypes. Generation probabilities for all TCRbeta clonotypes obtained by the gDNA method from four donors were computed using OLGA. This is the immuneACCESS table as TCRdb keeps it, with only in-frame sequences that have V and J called. A part of the clones is gone; compared with another copy, unresolved V genes explain less than half, and the rest is unexplained. The DNA gave D and trimming, while V, J and clone size come from that table. The sample table contains fewer than 200,000 clones; only one count was recorded for about 93% of them. In total, the top ten clones hold roughly 0.07% of the sample.

The entry originates in a study of shared clonotypes between healthy human individuals (TCRdb year 2020). Study-level background: A couple of women and a few men aged 18 to 49 years were included in the cohort. For each donor, CD4 naive and CD4 memory were each given three plates, CD8 naive was given two plates, and CD8 memory was given one plate. The study deeply sequenced blood TCR repertoires of about five healthy adults to estimate repertoire size and the extent of clonotype sharing between individuals. To increase sequencing depth and limit assay-specific biases, TCR repertoire library preparation and sequencing were carried out by different laboratories using diverse techniques. Leukapheresis yielded between about 0.94 and 8.9 billion PBMCs per donor.

What the research found in general, with its limitations: The small number of donors limited the genetic and exposure-history diversity represented. Higher generation probabilities were observed for clonotypes shared by all four sorted-subset donors than for non-shared clonotypes. Sampling was restricted to blood, and TCR repertoires in tissues likely differ from the TCR repertoires found in blood. Pairwise subsampling indicated that sequencing depth was expected to affect the degree of clonotype sharing among donors. Across four donors, approximately 5% of naive CD4, approximately 3.5% of naive CD8, approximately 2.5% of memory CD4, and approximately 0.4% of memory CD8 clonotypes were shared. Naive subsets generally had larger estimated clonotype richness than memory subsets did. Rarefaction of sorted-subset datasets indicated incomplete sequencing despite the large sequencing depth.

The CDR3 measures 16 amino acids from cysteine to phenylalanine. Of the read, only the CDR3 DNA is kept; its 48 bases are in frame from base 1. CDR1 and CDR2, per the germline V gene, are SGHRS and YFSETQ. V is shortened by 2 bases, J by 4 bases, and the region joining them spans 16 bases. Healthy HIV-negative adults with no recently reported acute infections or vaccinations were included as donors. Only Caucasian adults living in Nashville, Tennessee, USA were represented among the donors. CD4+ T cells were enriched by magnetic negative selection, after which naive cells were positively selected on CD45RA and the negative fraction was taken as the memory subset. Blood was collected by leukapheresis, and PBMCs were isolated by Ficoll-Histopaque density gradient centrifugation and then cryopreserved in liquid nitrogen vapor phase. Purity and quantity of every magnetically sorted T cell population were checked by analytical flow cytometry. Genomic DNA was isolated from every sorted fraction and measured by UV absorbance on a Nanodrop 2000c.

The sample consisted of naive CD4+ T cells sorted from blood. What the cell subset or site label conveys for this sample: CD45RA+ positively selected. The rearrangement joined TRBV5-1 to TRBJ2-1, and perhaps TRBD2 as D gene, on 6 matching bases. This receptor was identified in a woman aged 25 to 39 in good health. The nucleotide sequence reads as follows: TGCGCCAGCAGCTTTTCCCGGGACTCATATTACAATGAGCAGTTCTTC. Its product reads: CASSFSRDSYYNEQFF.